Sequencing of this TCR beta chain was carried out in a study of regulatory T cells in long-lasting Graves disease. Note on this clonotype: This may come from a read error, since a much larger clone is one base off.

This CDR3 spans 14 amino acids. Germline V CDR1 and CDR2: DFQATT, SNEGSKA (reference sequence). The trim removed 1 base at V and 10 bases at J, leaving 9 bases unmatched. Time point denoted: newly diagnosed GD, antithyroid drugs for less than 3 months. With RNA extracted from PBMCs as input, the TCR library was made. For TCR beta, libraries came from iRepertoire HTBI primers and Arm-PCR of CDR3 regions. TCRdb used MiXCR to reprocess the multiplex PCR reads, holding one entry per CDR3 protein. The sample consists of roughly 520,000 distinct CDR3 sequences, 12% of them appearing once. The sample also formed part of further work on T cells in Graves' hyperthyroidism and ophthalmopathy. That report notes: Blood shared most expanded thyroid clonotypes above 0.001.

This sequence originates from a woman in her thirties with Graves disease. The sample here was peripheral blood mononuclear cells (PBMCs), taken at new diagnosis, from a patient treated with antithyroid drugs. The V and J genes are TRBV20-1 and TRBJ2-1; 8 bases are a match to TRBD1. Written as DNA, the CDR3 is TGCAGTGCTAGAGGGACAGGGATAATCGACGAGCAGTTCTTC. It codes for CSARGTGIIDEQFF.